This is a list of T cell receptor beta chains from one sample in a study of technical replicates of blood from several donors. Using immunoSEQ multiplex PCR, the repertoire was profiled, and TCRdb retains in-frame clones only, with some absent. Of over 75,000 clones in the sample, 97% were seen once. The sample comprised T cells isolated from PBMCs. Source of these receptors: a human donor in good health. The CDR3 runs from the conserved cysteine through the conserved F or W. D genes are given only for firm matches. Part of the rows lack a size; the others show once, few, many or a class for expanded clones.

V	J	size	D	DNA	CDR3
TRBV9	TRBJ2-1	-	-	TGTGCCAGCAGCGTAGAGCCGCAGAGGAATGAGCAGTTCTTC	CASSVEPQRNEQFF
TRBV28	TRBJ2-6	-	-	TGTGCCAGCAGTTTATGGACAGGAGGATCCTCTGGGGCCAACGTCCTGACTTTC	CASSLWTGGSSGANVLTF
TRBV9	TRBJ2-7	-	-	TGTGCCAGCAGCGTTTCGGAGGGGTGGACCTACGAGCAGTACTTC	CASSVSEGWTYEQYF
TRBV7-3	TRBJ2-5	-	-	TGTGCCAGCAGCTTAAGTGGGGAGAGTAGGGAGACCCAGTACTTC	CASSLSGESRETQYF
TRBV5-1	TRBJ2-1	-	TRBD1	TGCGCCAGCAGCTTACCCATAGGGACAGGCAATGAGCAGTTCTTC	CASSLPIGTGNEQFF
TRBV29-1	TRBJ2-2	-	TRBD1	TGCAGCGTCCTCGCTGTAGGGGGCGCCGCCGGGGAGCTGTTTTTT	CSVLAVGGAAGELFF
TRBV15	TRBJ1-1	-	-	TGTGCCACCAGCAGAGATGCGGGGGCTGAAGCTTTCTTT	CATSRDAGAEAFF
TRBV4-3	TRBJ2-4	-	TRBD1	TGCGCCAGCAGCCAAAGGGACAGGGGAAACATTCAGTACTTC	CASSQRDRGNIQYF
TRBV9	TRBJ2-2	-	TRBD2	TGTGCCAGCAGCGAACTAGCGCCGAACACCGGGGAGCTGTTTTTT	CASSELAPNTGELFF
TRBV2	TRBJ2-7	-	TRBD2	TGTGCCAGCAGTGTGTTAGTAGCGGGAGTTGATTCCTACGAGCAGTACTTC	CASSVLVAGVDSYEQYF
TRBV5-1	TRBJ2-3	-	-	TGCGCCAGCAGCTGGAGAAAAAGCACAGATACGCAGTATTTT	CASSWRKSTDTQYF
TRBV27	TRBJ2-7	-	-	TGTGCCAGCGCCGTGGGACTCCGGTACTACGAGCAGTACTTC	CASAVGLRYYEQYF
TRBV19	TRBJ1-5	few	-	TGTGCCAGTAGTATACGCGGGTTACAGCCCCAGCATTTT	CASSIRGLQPQHF
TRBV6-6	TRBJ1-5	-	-	TGTGCCAGCAGTCGGACAGATAGCAATCAGCCCCAGCATTTT	CASSRTDSNQPQHF
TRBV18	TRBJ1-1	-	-	TGTGCCAGCTCAGCCGGGACATGGGCTTTCTTT	CASSAGTWAFF
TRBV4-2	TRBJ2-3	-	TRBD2	TGTGCCAGCAGCCAAGAACAGGGACTAGCGGGATCCGCAGATACGCAGTATTTT	CASSQEQGLAGSADTQYF
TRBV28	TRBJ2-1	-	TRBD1	TGTGCCAGCAGGGTAGACAGGGGGATGAACAATGAGCAGTTCTTC	CASRVDRGMNNEQFF
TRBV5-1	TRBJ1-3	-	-	TGCGCCAGCACCCTTGGGACACTTAGCTCTGGAAACACCATATATTTT	CASTLGTLSSGNTIYF
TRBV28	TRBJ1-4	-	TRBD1	TGTGCCAGTCAGGGGGTGGAAAAACTGTTTTTT	CASQGVEKLFF
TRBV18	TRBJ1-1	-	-	TGTGCCAGCTCACCGGCAGGGGAGTTCACTGAAGCTTTCTTT	CASSPAGEFTEAFF
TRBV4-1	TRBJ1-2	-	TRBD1	TGCGCCAGCAGCCAATCTATCCGGGACAGTCGTGGCTACACCTTC	CASSQSIRDSRGYTF
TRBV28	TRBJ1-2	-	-	TGTGCCAGCAGTTTCGGACGCGGGCGATCCTATGGCTACACCTTC	CASSFGRGRSYGYTF
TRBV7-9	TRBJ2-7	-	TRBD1	TGTGCCAGCAGCTTAAGGACAGGGGGGGCCTACGAGCAGTACTTC	CASSLRTGGAYEQYF
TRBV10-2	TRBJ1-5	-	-	TGCGCCAGCAGTGGTTGGACAGACTGGGCTGAAGGGAATCAGCCCCAGCATTTT	CASSGWTDWAEGNQPQHF
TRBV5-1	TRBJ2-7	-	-	TGCGCCAGCAGCTTAGTAACGGGGAGCTCCTACGAGCAGTACTTC	CASSLVTGSSYEQYF
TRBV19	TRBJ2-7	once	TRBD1	TGTGCCAGTAGTATAAGGGTGGGACAGCCGTACGAGCAGTACTTC	CASSIRVGQPYEQYF
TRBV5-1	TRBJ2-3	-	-	TGCGCCAGCAGCCCCTGGGGAGTCGGCACAGATACGCAGTATTTT	CASSPWGVGTDTQYF
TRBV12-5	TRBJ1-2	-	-	TGTGCTAGTGGTTTGGTACCGGCAGGAGGCTACACCTTC	CASGLVPAGGYTF
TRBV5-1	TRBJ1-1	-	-	TGCGCCAGCAGTTTTTGGGCAGGGAACACTGAAGCTTTCTTT	CASSFWAGNTEAFF
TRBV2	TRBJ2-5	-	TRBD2	TGTGCCAGCAGTGCGGGACTAGCGGGAGTGGAGACCCAGTACTTC	CASSAGLAGVETQYF
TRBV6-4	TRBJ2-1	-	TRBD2	TGTGCCAGCAGTTCTCTAGCGGGAGGTTACAATGAGCAGTTCTTC	CASSSLAGGYNEQFF
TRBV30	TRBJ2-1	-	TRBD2	TGTGCCTGGGGACTAGCTTTTGGAGATGAGCAGTTCTTC	CAWGLAFGDEQFF
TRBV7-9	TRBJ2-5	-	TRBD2	TGTGCCAGCAGCGAGGGAGGGATCACGCGGGCCCAAGAGACCCAGTACTTC	CASSEGGITRAQETQYF
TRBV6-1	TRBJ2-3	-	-	TGTGCCAGCAGCGGGGGACAGCTGGGCACAGATACGCAGTATTTT	CASSGGQLGTDTQYF
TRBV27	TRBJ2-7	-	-	TGTGCCAGCAGTTCTACGCCCCGGAGCTCCACCTACGAGCAGTACTTC	CASSSTPRSSTYEQYF
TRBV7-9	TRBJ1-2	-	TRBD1	TGTGCCAGCAGCTACCCGGGACAGGGAAATGTGGGAGGCTACACCTTC	CASSYPGQGNVGGYTF
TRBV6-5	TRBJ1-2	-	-	TGTGCCAGCAGGGACATAGAGGATGGCTACACCTTC	CASRDIEDGYTF
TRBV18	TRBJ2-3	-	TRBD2	TGTGCCAGCTCAGAAGGACTAGCGGGAGGGATGACAGATACGCAGTATTTT	CASSEGLAGGMTDTQYF
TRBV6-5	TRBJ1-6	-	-	TGTGCCAGCAGTTTTGCAGGGATCTATAATTCACCCCTCCACTTT	CASSFAGIYNSPLHF
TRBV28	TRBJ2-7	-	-	TGTGCCAGCTCTCCTCAGGGATTCTACGAGCAGTACTTC	CASSPQGFYEQYF
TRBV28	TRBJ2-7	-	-	TGTGCCAGCAGTTGGGGGGGCGCTAGCCAGCCCACGGACTACGAGCAGTACTTC	CASSWGGASQPTDYEQYF
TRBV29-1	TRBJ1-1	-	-	TGCAGCGTTAGATTGGTTCTCGGAGCTTTCTTT	CSVRLVLGAFF